The 27 T cell receptor beta chains below were found in one sample sequenced in a study of Graves' ophthalmopathy and Graves' hyperthyroidism. CDR3 regions of TCR beta were amplified from RNA transcripts. An opening RT-PCR round employed HTBI primers and preceded a second-round multiplex PCR. Each CDR3 protein is one row after TCRdb ran MiXCR on the multiplex PCR reads. The data contain about half a million distinct CDR3 sequences, roughly an eighth of them singletons. Sequences were obtained from blood. Source of these receptors: a woman aged 25 to 39 with Graves' ophthalmopathy.

The table lists this clonotype with a few counts. The CDR3 loop reads CSVEDYRYLHPETGSPSTQETQYF. Written as DNA, the CDR3 is TGCAGCGTTGAAGACTATCGTTATTTACACCCGGAGACAGGGAGCCCATCCACCCAAGAGACCCAGTACTTC. The chain combines TRBV29-1 with TRBJ2-5; 7 bases map to TRBD1. In germline, CDR1 is SQVTM, CDR2 ANQGSEA. V was clipped by 0 bases and J by 1 base; unmatched bases: 32. This CDR3 region has 24 residues.

This clonotype was detected many times. The chain is built from TRBV12-3 or TRBV12-4 and TRBJ1-2, with D unclear. The V end was cut by 1 base, the J end by 8 bases, with 17 bases between. The CDR3 loop spans 15 amino acids. The DNA of the CDR3 is TGTGCCAGCAGTTTAGGCAGAATACTAGACGACGGCTACACCTTC. Translation gives CASSLGRILDDGYTF.

This clonotype was seen many times. This sequence joins TRBV6-1 and TRBJ1-6; D is ambiguous. V dropped 6 bases and J dropped 6 bases, with 9 bases sitting between them. Germline assignment: CDR1 MNHNS and CDR2 SASEGT. This CDR3 has 13 residues. CDR3 nucleotide sequence: TGTGCCAGCAGGCCACCCGTTAATTCACCCCTCCACTTT. Its translation: CASRPPVNSPLHF.

This clonotype came up many times. The V and J genes are TRBV15 and TRBJ1-5; TRBD1 matches 8 bases. V was pared by 0 bases and J by 6 bases, with 4 bases of the junction left unmatched. The CDR3 has 15 amino acids. Germline V CDR1 and CDR2: LNHNV, YYDKDF (reference sequence). This CDR3 is CATSRDQGAGQPQHF. The CDR3 DNA is TGTGCCACCAGCAGAGATCAGGGGGCAGGTCAGCCCCAGCATTTT.

This clonotype occurred many times. The V and J genes are TRBV13 and TRBJ1-1; tentatively, D is TRBD1 (5 bases). CDR1 and CDR2 from the germline V gene are PRHDT and FYEKMQ (reference sequence). This CDR3 comprises 11 residues. V lost 0 bases, J lost 12 bases, and 8 bases lay in between. The CDR3 nucleotides are TGTGCCAGCAGCTTAGGGCAGGGCCCTTTCTTT. It yields the protein CASSLGQGPFF. The full variable domain, its missing parts supplied by reference TRBV13 and TRBJ1-1, is AAGVIQSPRHLIKEKRETATLKCYPIPRHDTVYWYQQGPGQDPQFLISFYEKMQSDKGSIPDRFSAQQFSDYHSELNMSSLELGDSALYFCASSLGQGPFFGQGTRLTVV.

On this clonotype: This may stem from a read error, because a much larger clone lies one nucleotide away. The genes are TRBV4-1 and TRBJ2-2; possible D gene TRBD1, 7 bases. There are 17 residues in the CDR3. Germline V gene sequence: CDR1 MGHRA, CDR2 YSYEKL. This CDR3 is CASSQVWARGDTGELLF. The CDR3 bases are TGCGCCAGCAGCCAAGTATGGGCCAGGGGGGACACCGGGGAGCTGTTGTTT.

The chain links TRBV28 to TRBJ2-4; 9 bases match TRBD1. This CDR3 comprises 17 residues. CDR1 MDHEN and CDR2 SYDVKM come from the germline V gene. The junction had 9 bases not matched to a gene; V was cut back by 5 bases and J by 1 base. The CDR3 nucleotides are TGTGCCAGCAGTCCCCATGGGACAGGGACGGCCAAAAACATTCAGTACTTC. Translated, it gives CASSPHGTGTAKNIQYF.

This clonotype was found many times. The genes are TRBV6-1 and TRBJ1-2; TRBD1 might be the D (6 bases). This CDR3 is 16 amino acids long. V lost 5 bases, J lost 5 bases, and 21 bases lay in between. CDR1 is MNHNS and CDR2 is SASEGT in the germline V gene. For the CDR3, the DNA is TGTGCCAGCAGTCCCGATGGGGGCCTGTCCCATTATGGCTACACCTTC. Translating gives CASSPDGGLSHYGYTF.

The chain uses TRBV12-3 or TRBV12-4 and TRBJ1-1; TRBD1 agrees at 8 bases. This CDR3 is 15 amino acids long. The J segment lost 4 bases and the V segment lost 5 bases, leaving 9 bases of the junction unmatched. CDR3 sequence reads: CASSPLYRGITEAFF. The CDR3, as DNA: TGTGCCAGCAGTCCCCTTTACAGGGGGATCACTGAAGCTTTCTTT.

As for this clonotype: A much larger clonotype is one base distant, so this may be a read error. This rearrangement joins TRBV2 to TRBJ1-2, with no clear D. The germline V gene encodes CDR1 SNHLY and CDR2 FYNNEI. The CDR3 is 11 amino acids. This CDR3 reads CTSSEGSGYTF. Written as DNA, the CDR3 is TGTACCAGCAGTGAAGGGAGTGGCTACACCTTC. The entire variable domain, with the rest obtained from reference TRBV2 and TRBJ1-2, is as follows: EPEVTQTPSHQVTQMGQEVILRCVPISNHLYFYWYRQILGQKVEFLVSFYNNEISEKSEIFDDQFSVERPDGSNFTLKIRSTKLEDSAMYFCTSSEGSGYTFGSGTRLTVV.

This clonotype was observed many times. The V call is TRBV28, the J call TRBJ2-7; 12 positions agree with TRBD1. After removal of 3 bases from V and 3 bases from J, the junction contained 9 bases not matched to a gene. Germline assignment: CDR1 MDHEN and CDR2 SYDVKM. The CDR3 has 17 residues. CDR3 region: CASSLDLGTGGIYEQYF. The CDR3 DNA is TGTGCCAGCAGTTTGGATTTGGGGACAGGGGGCATCTACGAGCAGTACTTC.

In this sample, this clonotype turned up many times. The V call is TRBV20-1, the J call TRBJ1-2; TRBD1 might be the D (6 bases). V gave up 0 bases and J gave up 9 bases, with 14 bases separating them. CDR3 size: 13 residues. CDR1 and CDR2 from the germline V gene are DFQATT and SNEGSKA (reference sequence). The CDR3 bases are TGCAGTGCTAGAGACAGAGGGGGGCGTAGCTACACCTTC. Its translation is CSARDRGGRSYTF.

This clonotype came up many times. The chain has TRBV12-3 or TRBV12-4 and TRBJ2-4; D unclear. The length of the CDR3 is 12 residues. Trimming left V 4 bases short and J 0 bases short, with 1 base between. DNA of the CDR3: TGTGCCAGCAGTTCAGCCAAAAACATTCAGTACTTC. Residues: CASSSAKNIQYF.

The chain couples TRBV5-1 to TRBJ2-1; 7 bases align to TRBD2. V was clipped by 0 bases and J by 4 bases; unmatched bases: 13. The CDR3 consists of 18 residues. Germline CDR1 SGHRS, CDR2 YFSETQ. The CDR3, as DNA: TGCGCCAGCAGCTTGGACCTCGTGAAGAGCGGGGATTACAATGAGCAGTTCTTC. Encoded protein: CASSLDLVKSGDYNEQFF.

This clonotype was detected many times. V and J are TRBV27 and TRBJ1-6; 7 nucleotides agree with TRBD1. The germline CDR1 and CDR2 sequences are MNHEY and SMNVEV (reference sequence). The CDR3 loop spans 18 amino acids. V shed 1 base and J 7 bases; nucleotides not matched to a gene: 13. CDR3 amino acids: CASSLYASRQGMNSPLHF. The CDR3 nucleotides are TGTGCCAGCAGTTTATATGCATCACGACAGGGTATGAATTCACCCCTCCACTTT.

Turning to this clonotype: An end of the junction differs from the germline gene, which may be a read error. The genes are TRBV20-1 and TRBJ2-2; 9 bases are shared with TRBD2. CDR1 is DFQATT, CDR2 SNEGSKA, per germline (reference sequence). This CDR3 spans 16 amino acids. CDR3 in amino acids: CSARDLVAGETGELCF. The CDR3 coding sequence is TGCAGTGCTAGAGATCTGGTAGCGGGAGAAACCGGGGAGCTGTGTTTT.

V and J are TRBV6-2 or TRBV6-3 and TRBJ2-5; 8 bases fit TRBD2. Trimming cost V 6 bases and J 2 bases; bases outside gene matches: 11. The length of the CDR3 is 16 residues. Germline V gene lookup returns CDR1 MNHEY and CDR2 SVGEGT. The CDR3 DNA reads TGTGCCAGCAGCCCATCCGAGCGCGGGGGGCAAGAGACCCAGTACTTC. As protein: CASSPSERGGQETQYF.

This clonotype occurred many times. The chain recombines TRBV11-2 with TRBJ2-7; possible D gene TRBD2, 6 bases. Trimming took 4 bases from V and 6 from J, leaving 16 bases between them. Germline values: CDR1 SGHAT, CDR2 FQNNGV. The CDR3 runs to 14 residues. The CDR3 is CASSWRGRGVEQYF. CDR3 in DNA: TGTGCCAGCAGCTGGCGGGGAAGAGGAGTCGAGCAGTACTTC.

This clonotype was recorded at least ten times. V and J are TRBV6-5 and TRBJ2-2; the D is unclear. This CDR3 is 16 amino acids long. Germline V gene sequence: CDR1 MNHEY, CDR2 SVGAGI. The ends were cut back, 2 bases at V and 0 bases at J, with 10 bases in the middle. The DNA of the CDR3 is TGTGCCAGCAGTTACCTACCGACCCCGAACACCGGGGAGCTGTTTTTT. Protein: CASSYLPTPNTGELFF.

This clonotype was found many times. The V call is TRBV28, the J call TRBJ1-2, with D uncertain. CDR1 MDHEN and CDR2 SYDVKM come from the germline V gene. CDR3 length: 14 residues. Trimming removed 8 bases at V and 3 bases at J, with 16 bases between. The CDR3 protein is CASHEKSRYYGYTF. The DNA for the CDR3 is TGTGCCAGCCACGAGAAGTCCAGGTACTATGGCTACACCTTC.

The chain has TRBV4-3 and TRBJ2-5; a possible D gene is TRBD2 (5 bases). This CDR3 region has 17 residues. Germline V gene data show CDR1 as LGHNA and CDR2 as YSLEER. V lost 0 bases, J lost 0 bases, and 14 bases lay in between. The CDR3 sequence: CASSQETGSSYQETQYF. The CDR3 DNA is TGCGCCAGCAGCCAAGAAACGGGGTCCTCGTACCAAGAGACCCAGTACTTC.

This clonotype showed up many times. The V gene is TRBV28, the J gene TRBJ1-2; D is perhaps TRBD1 (5 bases). CDR1 is MDHEN and CDR2 is SYDVKM in the germline V gene. The CDR3 covers 16 residues. Trimming took 5 bases from V and 4 from J, leaving 20 bases between them. CDR3 coding DNA: TGTGCCAGCAGTGTCCGCCTTTTGGCCGGGGGCTATGGCTACACCTTC. Its translation is CASSVRLLAGGYGYTF.

This clonotype occurred many times. This rearrangement joins TRBV29-1 to TRBJ2-5; 7 nucleotides match TRBD2. This CDR3 comprises 11 residues. Germline values: CDR1 SQVTM, CDR2 ANQGSEA. V shed 7 bases and J 4 bases; nucleotides not matched to a gene: 3. The CDR3 spells CSARLAETQYF. DNA of the CDR3: TGCAGCGCCAGACTAGCAGAGACCCAGTACTTC.

The table lists this clonotype with a count of one. The chain is built from TRBV5-1 and TRBJ2-2; a possible D gene is TRBD2 (5 bases). The germline CDR1 and CDR2 sequences are SGHRS and YFSETQ. The CDR3 loop spans 15 amino acids. V was clipped by 6 bases and J by 0 bases, with 12 bases between them. This chain's CDR3 is CASTISVANTGELFF. CDR3 coding DNA: TGCGCCAGCACCATTAGCGTCGCGAACACCGGGGAGCTGTTTTTT.

This clonotype occurred many times. The rearrangement links TRBV28 to TRBJ1-5; D ambiguous. Germline assignment: CDR1 MDHEN and CDR2 SYDVKM. V was trimmed by 2 bases and J by 5 bases, leaving 10 bases between them. The CDR3 loop spans 14 amino acids. CDR3 amino acids: CASSLERTYQPQHF. Written as DNA, the CDR3 is TGTGCCAGCAGTTTAGAGAGGACCTATCAGCCCCAGCATTTT.

This clonotype showed up just a few times. The V gene is TRBV11-2, the J gene TRBJ1-6, with 8 bases fitting TRBD1. Germline V gene lookup returns CDR1 SGHAT and CDR2 FQNNGV. This CDR3 is built from 16 residues. The J segment lost 4 bases and the V segment lost 1 base, leaving 3 bases of the junction unmatched. This CDR3 is CASSLAGGSYNSPLHF. Here the CDR3 DNA reads TGTGCCAGCAGCTTAGCAGGGGGCTCTTATAATTCACCCCTCCACTTT. The whole variable domain, filled in from reference TRBV11-2 and TRBJ1-6, reads EAGVAQSPRYKIIEKRQSVAFWCNPISGHATLYWYQQILGQGPKLLIQFQNNGVVDDSQLPKDRFSAERLKGVDSTLKIQPAKLEDSAVYLCASSLAGGSYNSPLHFGNGTRLTVT.

The chain couples TRBV12-3 or TRBV12-4 to TRBJ2-1, with 7 bases aligning to TRBD1. V dropped 2 bases and J dropped 5; count of bases not matched to a gene: 3. The CDR3 is 14 residues long. CDR3 coding DNA: TGTGCCAGCAGTTTATTGGGACAGAACAATGAGCAGTTCTTC. It translates to CASSLLGQNNEQFF.